This T cell receptor (beta chain) came from a study of T cells in Graves' hyperthyroidism and ophthalmopathy. Study-level points and caveats: In simple terms, a model built on 13 V-J features told ophthalmopathy apart from stable hyperthyroidism. Blood shared most expanded thyroid clonotypes above 0.001.

There were TCR beta CDR3 regions amplified from RNA transcripts. The HTBI primer set served for first-round RT-PCR of the TCR CDR3. TCRdb analysed the multiplex PCR reads with MiXCR anew, one entry per CDR3 protein. The repertoire consists of approximately 700,000 distinct CDR3 sequences, with about 15% occurring once and the leading ten covering around 8.1%. For the diagnoses, clinical symptoms, serum thyroxine and TRAb, thyroid ultrasound and orbital computed tomography were used. Trimming left V 0 bases short and J 7 bases short, with 14 bases between. Germline assignment: CDR1 SGDLS and CDR2 YYNGEE. The CDR3 loop spans 15 amino acids. This clonotype was counted at least ten times. Its specificity is unknown.

J is TRBJ2-1 and V is TRBV9, with D unresolved. The sample was blood. The sequence was collected from a man younger than 30 with Graves' hyperthyroidism. The CDR3 DNA reads TGTGCCAGCAGCGTAGGTCCTGGGTTGGGGAATGAGCAGTTCTTC. Translated, it gives CASSVGPGLGNEQFF.